This paragraph covers one T cell receptor (beta chain) sequence. Its antigen is as yet unknown. The PCR had 60 Vbeta and 13 Jbeta primers. Per the authors' pipeline: Unique TCR beta chains totaled some 80 million in a later count, with roughly 11 million of them shared. Measured with immunoSEQ multiplex PCR; TCRdb has only the in-frame clones, and not every one. The DNA was the basis for D and trimming; V, J and clone size are from that table. The sample includes about 140,000 clones, approximately 84% of them seen just once. These data are taken from a study of cytomegalovirus exposure and HLA in healthy donors. Findings and caveats of the study: A later analysis by the authors found several of the most significant clusters apparently linked to common viral pathogens. V- and J-gene trimming in TCR beta was tied to a missense DCLRE1C variant by an analysis performed later. Later analysis reportedly placed an Asian-associated ancestry cluster below the roughly 670-donor mean in N-insertions.

What was sequenced was PBMCs. The TCR originated in a woman aged 35 to 49 in good health and CMV-seronegative.

CDR3 bases: TGTGCCAGCAGCTTAGGGCGGAAAGATGGCTACACCTTC. Encoded protein: CASSLGRKDGYTF. J is TRBJ1-2 and V is TRBV7-2; D gene ambiguous. This CDR3 contains 13 residues. CDR1 SGHTA and CDR2 FQGNSA come from the germline V gene. V lost 1 base to trimming and J lost 6 bases, with 9 bases between them.